This TCR beta chain was identified in a study of T-cell reconstitution after alpha-beta-depleted transplantation in children. Molecular barcoding with unique molecular identifiers was used for the TCRbeta library. MiXCR, applied by TCRdb to the PCR reads, yields one record per CDR3 protein. The sample shows roughly 500,000 distinct CDR3 sequences, about a sixth of them seen only once. The length of the CDR3 is 12 residues. The germline gives CDR1 MNHNY, CDR2 SVGAGI (reference sequence). V was cut by 11 bases and J by 0 bases, with 9 bases left in between. This clonotype was seen repeatedly, ten times or more.

This sequence originates from a human donor who donated a stem cell graft to a child with acute lymphoblastic leukemia. The chain uses TRBV6-6 and TRBJ2-3; no reliable D call. The sample here was PBMCs from the stem cell graft donor, taken from the stem cell graft. The CDR3 DNA is TGTGCCGGAGCTAGTAGCACAGATACGCAGTATTTT. Its translation is CAGASSTDTQYF.